A single sample gave rise to the 15 T cell receptor beta chains below, sequenced in a study of T cells in Graves' hyperthyroidism and ophthalmopathy (dated by TCRdb to about 2019). Libraries were constructed by multiplex PCR. Instrument used: Illumina HiSeq 2000. The TCR beta CDR3 regions were amplified from the RNA transcripts. A first-round RT-PCR of the TCR CDR3 used the HTBI primer set with the Qiagen OneStep RT-PCR kit. The public sequencing data were trimmed at Q25 with fastp and processed into clonotypes with MiXCR by TCRdb, which kept only in-frame beta chains. Here each entry gathers all rows of one CDR3 protein and keeps the most common genes and DNA. The sample table contains hundreds of thousands of distinct CDR3 sequences; only one count was recorded for around 13% of them. Of the sample, 12% falls within the top ten clones. Material: blood. These receptors were taken from a woman between 50 and 59 years old with Graves' ophthalmopathy.

This clonotype occurred many times. This CDR3 reads CASSLGLAGGTDTQYF. The CDR3 DNA reads as TGTGCCAGCAGCTTAGGGCTAGCGGGAGGCACAGATACGCAGTATTTT. The chain has TRBV11-3 and TRBJ2-3, with 10 bases that match TRBD2. Trimming took 1 base from V and 1 from J; bases not matched to a gene: 2. CDR1 is SGHNT, CDR2 YENEEA, per germline. There are 16 residues in the CDR3.

This clonotype came up a few times. The chain has TRBV7-8 and TRBJ2-7, with 10 nucleotides matching TRBD2. Germline V gene data show CDR1 as SGHVS and CDR2 as FQNEAQ. This CDR3 is built from 14 residues. V was clipped by 8 bases and J by 2 bases; unmatched bases: 6. In DNA form, the CDR3 reads TGTGCCAGCCGATGGACTAGCGGAACCTACGAGCAGTACTTC. Encoded protein: CASRWTSGTYEQYF.

The sample holds a few counts of this clonotype. This chain links TRBV3-1 with TRBJ1-2; TRBD1 aligns across 8 bases. This CDR3 contains 12 residues. Germline lookup yields CDR1 LGHDT and CDR2 YNNKEL (reference sequence). The J segment lost 12 bases and the V segment lost 4 bases, leaving 7 bases of the junction unmatched. The CDR3 reads CASSPRDRPHTF. The DNA for the CDR3 is TGTGCCAGCAGCCCCCGGGACAGGCCCCACACCTTC.

This chain links TRBV6-1 with TRBJ1-2; tentative D call: TRBD1 (5 bases). The germline CDR1 and CDR2 sequences are MNHNS and SASEGT. V was pared by 7 bases and J by 4 bases, with 13 bases between. This CDR3 spans 13 amino acids. CDR3 DNA: TGTGCCAGCATCGAAAATGGGGGCTATGGCTACACCTTC. Its protein is CASIENGGYGYTF.

This clonotype was counted many times. The J gene is TRBJ1-5, the V gene TRBV20-1; D possibly corresponds to TRBD1 (6 bases). The CDR3 is 16 amino acids. Looked up from germline, CDR1 is DFQATT and CDR2 is SNEGSKA (reference sequence). The V and J ends lost 0 bases and 2 bases respectively, with 14 bases between them. CDR3 bases: TGCAGTGCTAGAGATCGGAGGGGGGGGGGCAATCAGCCCCAGCATTTT. Translated: CSARDRRGGGNQPQHF.

This clonotype was counted ten times or more. The chain joins TRBV30 to TRBJ2-5; no reliable D call. Trimming took off 1 base at V and 5 bases at J, with 14 bases between the two ends. The CDR3 extends over 14 amino acids. From germline, CDR1 is GTSNPN and CDR2 SVGIG (reference sequence). DNA for the CDR3: TGTGCCTGGAGTGATCCCACGATCCGGGAGACCCAGTACTTC. Its protein product is CAWSDPTIRETQYF.

Ten or more counts support this clonotype. The chain is built from TRBV5-6 and TRBJ2-1; D unclear. Germline CDR1 reads SGHDT; CDR2 reads YYEEEE. This CDR3 has 14 residues. The V end was cut by 4 bases, the J end by 8 bases, with 16 bases between. CDR3: CASSPRGWTDEQFF. The DNA of the CDR3 is TGTGCCAGCAGCCCCCGTGGTTGGACGGATGAGCAGTTCTTC.

This clonotype was observed a handful of times. The chain couples TRBV9 to TRBJ2-2; 10 bases match TRBD2. Germline-derived CDR1 and CDR2 are SGDLS and YYNGEE. After removal of 0 bases from V and 0 bases from J, the junction contained 2 bases not matched to a gene. The CDR3 covers 17 residues. This CDR3 reads CASSVATSGANTGELFF. The CDR3 DNA sequence: TGTGCCAGCAGCGTAGCTACTAGCGGGGCGAACACCGGGGAGCTGTTTTTT.

The rearrangement joins TRBV19 to TRBJ2-1, with 9 bases aligning to TRBD2. This CDR3 comprises 15 residues. In germline, CDR1 is LNHDA, CDR2 SQIVND (reference sequence). The V and J ends lost 6 bases and 7 bases, in that order; junction bases with no gene match: 10. The CDR3 sequence: CASRSGLALRNEQFF. CDR3 sequence (DNA): TGTGCCAGTAGATCGGGACTAGCCCTTCGGAATGAGCAGTTCTTC.

This clonotype was seen ten or more times. The V and J genes are TRBV27 and TRBJ1-1, with 9 nucleotides matching TRBD1. J gave up 0 bases and V 3 bases, and 5 bases lay outside the gene matches. This CDR3 has 16 amino acids. Germline loops: CDR1 MNHEY, CDR2 SMNVEV (reference sequence). CDR3 sequence: CASSLGTGTLNTEAFF. The DNA of the CDR3 is TGTGCCAGCAGTTTGGGGACAGGGACCCTGAACACTGAAGCTTTCTTT.

Many counts were recorded for this clonotype. The chain has TRBV3-1 and TRBJ1-3; D not resolved. The CDR3 loop spans 14 amino acids. Germline assignment: CDR1 LGHDT and CDR2 YNNKEL (reference sequence). V was cut by 7 bases and J by 0 bases, with 10 bases left in between. The CDR3 region is CASTPSSSGNTIYF. The CDR3 DNA reads as TGTGCCAGCACCCCCTCGAGCTCTGGAAACACCATATATTTT.

The chain has TRBV28 and TRBJ2-1, with TRBD2 matching over 12 bases. V shed 5 bases, J shed 8 bases, and the junction held 7 bases outside the gene matches. CDR1 MDHEN and CDR2 SYDVKM come from the germline V gene. This CDR3 spans 15 amino acids. The CDR3 bases are TGTGCCAGCAGTCCCAGGACTAGCGGGACCTATGAGCAGTTCTTC. It yields the protein CASSPRTSGTYEQFF.

This clonotype was counted many times. V usage is TRBV12-3 or TRBV12-4 and J usage is TRBJ1-1; 10 bases align to TRBD1. CDR3 length equals 15 residues. Trimming removed 2 bases from V and 9 bases from J; junction bases left unmatched: 9. The CDR3 here is CASSLTTGGRIQAFF. The CDR3 region has the DNA TGTGCCAGCAGTTTAACGACAGGGGGCCGGATTCAAGCTTTCTTT.

The rearrangement joins TRBV6-5 to TRBJ1-2, with D hard to call. CDR1 MNHEY and CDR2 SVGAGI come from the germline V gene. V was pared by 0 bases and J by 4 bases, with 12 bases between. This CDR3 contains 15 residues. CDR3: CASSYSEASGYGYTF. In DNA form, the CDR3 reads TGTGCCAGCAGTTACTCGGAAGCCTCGGGCTATGGCTACACCTTC.

The chain carries TRBV28 and TRBJ2-7; a weak D match, TRBD1 (6 bases). The CDR3 has 15 amino acids. V shed 3 bases and J shed 4 bases, with 16 bases lying between them. The germline V gene encodes CDR1 MDHEN and CDR2 SYDVKM. The CDR3 protein is CASSFGGASGYEQYF. CDR3 DNA sequence: TGTGCCAGCAGTTTTGGGGGCGCAAGTGGTTACGAGCAGTACTTC.